The text below deals with one TCR beta chain. A much larger clone lies one base from this, so it may be a read error. The sample originates from a study of CDR3 diversity in severe acne. TCRdb recomputed calls from the PCR reads with MiXCR, one row per CDR3 protein. This sample yields roughly 100,000 distinct CDR3 sequences, of which 51% are seen a single time; 12% belongs to the top ten. The V end was cut by 4 bases, the J end by 5 bases, with 14 bases between. Germline V gene data show CDR1 as MRHNA and CDR2 as SNTAGT. This CDR3 comprises 14 residues. The sequenced sample consisted of blood. V usage is TRBV6-4 and J usage is TRBJ1-1; D remains ambiguous. The receptor's source is a male donor with acne. As DNA, the CDR3 is TGTGCCAGCAGTGGCTCGACCCTATCGACTGAAGCTTTCTTT. It specifies CASSGSTLSTEAFF.